A selection of T cell receptor beta chains follows, all from one sample in a study of T cells expressing NK-cell markers. TCRdb re-called the 5' RACE reads; every CDR3 protein appears as one record, without DNA. This table holds 300,000 to 450,000 distinct CDR3 sequences. The specimen was blood T cells: a sorted CD56 or NKG2C T cell subset, CD4+ or CD8+ T cells, or bulk PBMC T cells (not recorded which). These receptors were obtained from a man aged 18 to 69 in good health. CDR3s include the opening cysteine and the closing phenylalanine or tryptophan. Each record gives: CDR3 protein, V gene, J gene.

cdr3_aa: CASSEAPGVADTQYF
v_call: TRBV2
j_call: TRBJ2-3

cdr3_aa: CASSLAANTNTEAFF
v_call: TRBV5-1
j_call: TRBJ1-1

cdr3_aa: CAISDLQGGDNEQFF
v_call: TRBV10-3
j_call: TRBJ2-1

cdr3_aa: CASSLLAGGGADTQYF
v_call: TRBV7-2
j_call: TRBJ2-3

cdr3_aa: CASSLRAAALNEQFF
v_call: TRBV7-9
j_call: TRBJ2-1

cdr3_aa: CASSEYRTGATGELFF
v_call: TRBV25-1
j_call: TRBJ2-2

cdr3_aa: CASSQVRDGEQYF
v_call: TRBV14
j_call: TRBJ2-7

cdr3_aa: CASSPMDSVNTGELFF
v_call: TRBV5-1
j_call: TRBJ2-2

cdr3_aa: CASSSGGPDTQYF
v_call: TRBV7-2
j_call: TRBJ2-3

cdr3_aa: CASSPPSQTYEQYF
v_call: TRBV18
j_call: TRBJ2-7

cdr3_aa: CSASGGNFYNEQFF
v_call: TRBV20-1
j_call: TRBJ2-1

cdr3_aa: CASSPTRASVDTQYF
v_call: TRBV11-2
j_call: TRBJ2-3

cdr3_aa: CASSPITTYNEQFF
v_call: TRBV18
j_call: TRBJ2-1

cdr3_aa: CASRSDRGNSPLHF
v_call: TRBV5-1
j_call: TRBJ1-6

cdr3_aa: CASSLGFRQAYGYTF
v_call: TRBV7-2
j_call: TRBJ1-2

cdr3_aa: CASSLVGISYNSPLHF
v_call: TRBV27
j_call: TRBJ1-6

cdr3_aa: CASSLAGHLTYEQYF
v_call: TRBV5-1
j_call: TRBJ2-7

cdr3_aa: CASSVGLAGATGEQYF
v_call: TRBV9
j_call: TRBJ2-7

cdr3_aa: CASSTSLRASGEKLFF
v_call: TRBV5-1
j_call: TRBJ1-4

cdr3_aa: CASSERRNSNQPQHF
v_call: TRBV25-1
j_call: TRBJ1-5

cdr3_aa: CSALGLSSHEQYF
v_call: TRBV20-1
j_call: TRBJ2-7

cdr3_aa: CASSSERGTDTQYF
v_call: TRBV7-2
j_call: TRBJ2-3

cdr3_aa: CATSDLNRGEQYF
v_call: TRBV24-1
j_call: TRBJ2-7

cdr3_aa: CASRAGSNQPQHF
v_call: TRBV12-3/TRBV12-4
j_call: TRBJ1-5

cdr3_aa: CASSRVSGRGLPYEQYF
v_call: TRBV4-2
j_call: TRBJ2-7

cdr3_aa: CASSHGTRVPYEQYF
v_call: TRBV23-1
j_call: TRBJ2-7

cdr3_aa: CASSSLVRGGSSTDTQYF
v_call: TRBV5-1
j_call: TRBJ2-3

cdr3_aa: CASSRGGSSEAFF
v_call: TRBV12-3/TRBV12-4
j_call: TRBJ1-1

cdr3_aa: CASSPPPRQATGELFF
v_call: TRBV18
j_call: TRBJ2-2

cdr3_aa: CASSFWFSGGRVSGANVLTF
v_call: TRBV11-2
j_call: TRBJ2-6

cdr3_aa: CASSRTDFEAFF
v_call: TRBV12-3/TRBV12-4
j_call: TRBJ1-1

cdr3_aa: CASSSRTALGDTEAFF
v_call: TRBV7-9
j_call: TRBJ1-1

cdr3_aa: CASSLGRGMGNQPQHF
v_call: TRBV7-9
j_call: TRBJ1-5

cdr3_aa: CASSLDARDIGEAFF
v_call: TRBV5-1
j_call: TRBJ1-1

cdr3_aa: CASSFGGRLDGYTF
v_call: TRBV11-1
j_call: TRBJ1-2

cdr3_aa: CAWSVSGNNQPQHF
v_call: TRBV30
j_call: TRBJ1-5

cdr3_aa: CASSSGPRSEQFF
v_call: TRBV6-6
j_call: TRBJ2-1

cdr3_aa: CASSLEVKVNTEAFF
v_call: TRBV7-9
j_call: TRBJ1-1

cdr3_aa: CASSPRFSRGDEQFF
v_call: TRBV18
j_call: TRBJ2-1

cdr3_aa: CASRLRDRPNEKLFF
v_call: TRBV12-3/TRBV12-4
j_call: TRBJ1-4

cdr3_aa: CSVEYYGTGGSYGYTF
v_call: TRBV29-1
j_call: TRBJ1-2